The 20 T cell receptor beta chains below were found in one sample sequenced in a study of blood T cell repertoires in COVID-19. Sequencing was performed with immunoSEQ multiplex PCR; in TCRdb, only in-frame clones are kept and a portion is missing. The data hold 120,000 or so clones, with 80% to 90% observed a single time. Sequencing used peripheral blood. Source of these receptors: a woman aged 70-85 years with acute or convalescent COVID-19.

The chain couples TRBV5-1 to TRBJ2-7; possible D gene TRBD1, 6 bases. The germline V gene encodes CDR1 SGHRS and CDR2 YFSETQ. The V and J ends lost 4 bases and 0 bases respectively, with 14 bases between them. This CDR3 has 15 residues. The chain's CDR3 is CASSQGQSISYEQYF. The CDR3 nucleotides are TGCGCCAGCAGCCAGGGACAATCAATCTCCTACGAGCAGTACTTC.

This chain connects TRBV2 to TRBJ1-4, with 10 bases that match TRBD1. The length of the CDR3 is 14 residues. Germline-derived CDR1 and CDR2 are SNHLY and FYNNEI. The V and J ends lost 6 bases and 6 bases, in that order; junction bases with no gene match: 4. This CDR3 is CASSRGTGDEKLFF. For the CDR3, the DNA is TGTGCCAGCAGCCGAGGGACAGGGGATGAAAAACTGTTTTTT.

The rearrangement joins TRBV5-1 to TRBJ2-7; D call uncertain. Germline CDR1 SGHRS, CDR2 YFSETQ. The germline V and J ends were trimmed by 2 bases and 6 bases, with 12 bases remaining between them. The CDR3 contains 13 residues. The CDR3 region is CASSFAGESEQYF. The CDR3 nucleotides read TGCGCCAGCAGCTTCGCTGGAGAATCCGAGCAGTACTTC.

The V and J genes are TRBV3-1 (or the pseudogene TRBV3-2) and TRBJ2-7, with D unresolved. Germline-derived CDR1 and CDR2 are LGHDT and YNNKEL (reference sequence). The CDR3 is 13 amino acids. V was pared by 4 bases and J by 0 bases, with 7 bases between. CDR3 amino acids: CASSPRVSYEQYF. The CDR3, as DNA: TGTGCCAGCAGCCCCCGGGTCTCCTACGAGCAGTACTTC.

This rearrangement joins TRBV9 to TRBJ1-1, with 7 nucleotides matching TRBD1. Germline V gene lookup returns CDR1 SGDLS and CDR2 YYNGEE. The CDR3 has 14 amino acids. V lost 0 bases, J lost 14 bases, and 13 bases stayed unmatched. In DNA, the CDR3 is TGTGCCAGCAGCGTAGGAGGAGGGGGGACAGTAACCTTCTTT. Protein sequence: CASSVGGGGTVTFF.

The chain joins TRBV24-1 to TRBJ2-3; TRBD2 might be the D (5 bases). The CDR3 extends over 15 amino acids. The ends were cut back, 1 base at V and 3 bases at J, with 10 bases in the middle. The germline gives CDR1 KGHDR, CDR2 SFDVKD. CDR3 nucleotide sequence: TGTGCCACCAGTGATTTTGAGGGTACGACAGATACGCAGTATTTT. Translated: CATSDFEGTTDTQYF.

The CDR3 protein is CASSSQTYSYEQYF. In DNA, the CDR3 is TGTGCCAGCAGCTCCCAAACCTACTCCTACGAGCAGTACTTC. The chain links TRBV7-6 to TRBJ2-7; D gene uncertain. V was pared by 4 bases and J by 0 bases, with 10 bases between. The CDR3 spans 14 residues. CDR1 and CDR2 (germline): SGHVS, FNYEAQ.

This clone was seen a handful of times. V is TRBV7-2 and J is TRBJ2-7; 9 bases map to TRBD1. Trimming took 5 bases from V and 5 from J; bases not matched to a gene: 13. The CDR3 runs 16 residues. Per the germline V gene, CDR1 is SGHTA and CDR2 is FQGNSA. The CDR3 DNA reads TGTGCCAGCAGCCCATACTCCGGGACAGGGACTCACGAGCAGTACTTC. This sequence encodes CASSPYSGTGTHEQYF.

This clone has only one observation. The V call is TRBV5-1, the J call TRBJ2-7; 7 bases map to TRBD1. This CDR3 has 15 residues. The ends lost 7 bases at V and 7 bases at J; junction bases unmatched: 17. CDR1 and CDR2 (germline): SGHRS, YFSETQ. The DNA of the CDR3 is TGCGCCAGCTGCGTCTATTATGGTCAGGGGGAAGAGCAGTACTTC. This gives the protein CASCVYYGQGEEQYF.

V is TRBV11-2 and J is TRBJ2-7; 7 bases line up with TRBD1. Germline CDR1 reads SGHAT; CDR2 reads FQNNGV. The ends lost 5 bases at V and 1 base at J; junction bases unmatched: 11. The CDR3 is made up of 16 amino acids. CDR3: CASSTLRGRGSYEQYF. The CDR3 region has the DNA TGTGCCAGCAGCACCCTCCGGGGCAGGGGGTCCTACGAGCAGTACTTC.

The V gene is TRBV5-4, the J gene TRBJ2-1; 8 bases are a match to TRBD1. The ends lost 1 base at V and 7 bases at J; junction bases unmatched: 10. This CDR3 is built from 16 residues. Germline CDR1 SGHNT, CDR2 YYREEE (reference sequence). CDR3 amino acids: CASSLTSGTGLNEQFF. In DNA form, the CDR3 reads TGTGCCAGCAGCTTGACGTCCGGGACAGGCTTGAATGAGCAGTTCTTC.

The chain is built from TRBV19 and TRBJ1-5; 7 bases align to TRBD1. Per germline, CDR1 LNHDA and CDR2 SQIVND (reference sequence). Losses at the gene ends were 5 bases for V and 11 bases for J; bases not matched to a gene: 18. CDR3 length: 16 residues. The CDR3 reads CASSSTGPVPTWAQHF. CDR3 coding DNA: TGTGCCAGTAGTTCGACAGGGCCAGTCCCTACGTGGGCCCAGCATTTT.

The V gene is TRBV2, the J gene TRBJ1-5; 8 bases are shared with TRBD1. V trimming: 5 bases; J trimming: 1 base; junction bases outside the gene matches: 7. Germline CDR1 and CDR2: SNHLY and FYNNEI. This CDR3 has 16 residues. CDR3: CASSRTGSESNQPQHF. The CDR3 DNA reads TGTGCCAGCAGTAGGACAGGGTCGGAGAGCAATCAGCCCCAGCATTTT.

This clone was counted a few times. The chain joins TRBV11-2 to TRBJ2-7, with 8 bases that match TRBD2. The junction had 6 bases not matched to a gene; V was cut back by 2 bases and J by 6 bases. The CDR3 is 14 amino acids. Per the germline V gene, CDR1 is SGHAT and CDR2 is FQNNGV. CDR3 region: CASSLRAGEGEQYF. Written as DNA, the CDR3 is TGTGCCAGCAGCTTACGAGCGGGGGAAGGCGAGCAGTACTTC.

This sequence joins TRBV13 and TRBJ1-6, with 7 bases identical to TRBD1. The CDR3 spans 13 residues. Germline values: CDR1 PRHDT, CDR2 FYEKMQ (reference sequence). The junction had 8 bases not matched to a gene; V was cut back by 10 bases and J by 8 bases. The CDR3 nucleotides are TGTGCCACCAAGCAGGGGGGTGATTCACCCCTCCACTTT. This codes for CATKQGGDSPLHF.

Remarks on this clone: The junction departs from germline at one end; a sequencing error may be responsible. The rearrangement joins TRBV6-1 to TRBJ2-4; 8 nucleotides agree with TRBD1. The CDR3 has 13 amino acids. The germline V gene has CDR1 MNHNS and CDR2 SASEGT. CDR3 bases: TGTGCCAGCAGTGAATTGGTAGGACAGGGAAGGTTCTTC. As protein: CASSELVGQGRFF.

V and J are TRBV30 and TRBJ2-7; 12 bases line up with TRBD1. CDR3 length equals 16 residues. Trimming removed 4 bases from V and 3 bases from J; junction bases left unmatched: 10. The germline gives CDR1 GTSNPN, CDR2 SVGIG (reference sequence). CDR3 bases: TGTGCCTGGATTCCTCCGGGACAGGGGGCGAACTACGAGCAGTACTTC. This encodes CAWIPPGQGANYEQYF.

CDR3 region: CASSLGSADGNTIYF. As DNA, the CDR3 is TGCGCCAGCAGCTTGGGGTCGGCGGATGGAAACACCATATATTTT. This sequence joins TRBV5-1 and TRBJ1-3; D is uncertain. The CDR3 is 15 amino acids. The V gene lost 0 bases and the J gene lost 3 bases, with 10 bases spanning the gap. The V gene's germline CDR1 is SGHRS and CDR2 YFSETQ.

This chain links TRBV5-6 with TRBJ2-5; 7 nucleotides align to TRBD2. With V trimmed by 7 bases and J by 0 bases, 0 bases remained unmatched. Germline loops: CDR1 SGHDT, CDR2 YYEEEE. CDR3 length equals 12 residues. The CDR3 here is CASGGDQETQYF. CDR3 sequence (DNA): TGTGCCAGCGGGGGGGACCAAGAGACCCAGTACTTC.

This chain uses TRBV12-5 with TRBJ1-1; D gene unclear. Germline V gene sequence: CDR1 LGHNT, CDR2 FRNRAP. The V end was cut by 5 bases, the J end by 2 bases, with 9 bases between. CDR3 length: 13 amino acids. CDR3 DNA sequence: TGTGCTAGTGGTGCGGGGAGTAACACTGAAGCTTTCTTT. Translation: CASGAGSNTEAFF.